This entry is about one T cell receptor beta chain. Looked up from germline, CDR1 is SGDLS and CDR2 is YYNGEE. The CDR3 is made up of 16 amino acids. The V segment lost 1 base and the J segment 2 bases; nucleotides outside the gene matches: 9. Repertoires were generated with immunoSEQ multiplex PCR, while TCRdb's copy carries only in-frame clones and drops some. The data contain hundreds of thousands of clones, roughly 90% of them seen just once; the ten biggest clones take up just under 9%. The record originates from a study of blood T cell repertoires in COVID-19. The V and J genes are TRBV9 and TRBJ2-7; 7 bases are a match to TRBD2. The sample consisted of PBMCs or T cells enriched from blood (not recorded which). The TCR comes from a young woman who had recovered from COVID-19. In nucleotides, the CDR3 is TGTGCCAGCAGCGTAACAGTAGCGGGCAACACCTACGAGCAGTACTTC. It encodes CASSVTVAGNTYEQYF.